The subject of this entry is one T cell receptor (beta chain). Its cognate antigen is unknown. The record originates from a study of vaccination effects on CD4 cells after COVID-19. TCRdb keeps only in-frame clones here, not all; method: immunoSEQ multiplex PCR. The sample has about 73,000 clones; about four fifths are singletons. V was shortened by 5 bases and J by 2 bases, with 17 bases between the two germline ends. CDR1 is KGHDR, CDR2 SFDVKD, per germline. The CDR3 consists of 17 residues. Study results and caveats: The study got few convalescent patients and did not collect any early post-infection timepoints.

Viral peptide pools were used in the ViraFEST assay to expand antigen-specific CD4+ T cells, and sequencing came afterward. After roughly 11 days in culture, the CD4+ T cells were isolated. Vaccine recipients lacked prior SARS-CoV-2 infection and had negative nucleocapsid antibodies. Cultivation was performed at roughly 2.2 million PBMC per well with about 9.6 IU/ml IL-2 and 10 ug/ml peptides added. Sequencing was performed on CD4+ T cells from PBMCs cultured with HCoV-NL63 spike peptides, taken before COVID-19 vaccination. V gene TRBV24-1 combines with J gene TRBJ2-2; D gene unclear. The TCR comes from a human donor who received a COVID-19 vaccine. CDR3 sequence (DNA): TGTGCCACCAGTGCCCCCTGGCCAGACTCTAACACCGGGGAGCTGTTTTTT. Translated, it gives CATSAPWPDSNTGELFF.